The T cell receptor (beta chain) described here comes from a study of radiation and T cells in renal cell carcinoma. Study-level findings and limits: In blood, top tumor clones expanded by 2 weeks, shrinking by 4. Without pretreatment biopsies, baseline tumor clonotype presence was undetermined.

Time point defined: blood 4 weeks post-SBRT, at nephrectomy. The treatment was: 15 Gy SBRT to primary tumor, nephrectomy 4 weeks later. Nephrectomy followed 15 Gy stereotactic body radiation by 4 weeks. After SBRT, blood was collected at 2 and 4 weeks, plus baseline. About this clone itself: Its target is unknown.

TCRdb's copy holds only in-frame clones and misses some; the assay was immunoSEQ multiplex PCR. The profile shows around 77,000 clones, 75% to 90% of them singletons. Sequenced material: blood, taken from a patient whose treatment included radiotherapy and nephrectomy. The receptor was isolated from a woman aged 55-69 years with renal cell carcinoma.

The CDR3 protein is CASSVAQGAYEQYF. The CDR3 DNA reads as TGTGCCAGCAGCGTAGCACAGGGGGCCTACGAGCAGTACTTC. This chain joins TRBV9 and TRBJ2-7; 8 positions agree with TRBD1. The CDR3 sequence is 14 residues long. V gave up 0 bases and J gave up 2 bases; unmatched junction bases: 1. Germline V lookup: CDR1 SGDLS, CDR2 YYNGEE.